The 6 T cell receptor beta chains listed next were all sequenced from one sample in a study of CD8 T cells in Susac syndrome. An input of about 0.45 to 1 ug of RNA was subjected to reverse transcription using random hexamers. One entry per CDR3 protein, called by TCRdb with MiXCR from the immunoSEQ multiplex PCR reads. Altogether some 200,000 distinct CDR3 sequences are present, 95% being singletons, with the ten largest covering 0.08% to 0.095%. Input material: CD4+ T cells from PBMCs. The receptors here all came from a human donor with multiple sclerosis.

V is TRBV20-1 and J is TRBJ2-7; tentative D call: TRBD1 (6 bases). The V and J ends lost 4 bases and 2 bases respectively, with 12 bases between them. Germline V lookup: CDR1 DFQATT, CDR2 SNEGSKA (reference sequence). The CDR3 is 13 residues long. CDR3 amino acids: CSAKQGPPYEQYF. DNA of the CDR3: TGCAGTGCTAAACAGGGACCCCCCTACGAGCAGTACTTC.

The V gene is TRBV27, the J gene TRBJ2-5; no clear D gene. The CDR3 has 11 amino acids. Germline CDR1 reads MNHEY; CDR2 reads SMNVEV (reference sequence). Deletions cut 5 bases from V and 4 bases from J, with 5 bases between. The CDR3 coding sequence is TGTGCCAGCAGTGATACAGAGACCCAGTACTTC. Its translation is CASSDTETQYF.

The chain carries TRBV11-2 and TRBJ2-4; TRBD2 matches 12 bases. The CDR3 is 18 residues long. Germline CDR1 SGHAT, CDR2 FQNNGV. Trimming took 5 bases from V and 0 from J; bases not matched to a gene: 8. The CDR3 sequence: CASSILTSGRVAKNIQYF. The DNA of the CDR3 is TGTGCCAGCAGCATATTGACTAGCGGGAGAGTAGCCAAAAACATTCAGTACTTC. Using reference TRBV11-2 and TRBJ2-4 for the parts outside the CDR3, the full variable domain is EAGVAQSPRYKIIEKRQSVAFWCNPISGHATLYWYQQILGQGPKLLIQFQNNGVVDDSQLPKDRFSAERLKGVDSTLKIQPAKLEDSAVYLCASSILTSGRVAKNIQYFGAGTRLSVL.

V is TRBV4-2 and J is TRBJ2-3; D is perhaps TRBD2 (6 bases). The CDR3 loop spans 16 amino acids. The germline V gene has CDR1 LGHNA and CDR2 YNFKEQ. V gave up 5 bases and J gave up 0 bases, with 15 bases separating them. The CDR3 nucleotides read TGTGCCAGCAGCAAACGGGGCGGGGTTAGCACAGATACGCAGTATTTT. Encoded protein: CASSKRGGVSTDTQYF.

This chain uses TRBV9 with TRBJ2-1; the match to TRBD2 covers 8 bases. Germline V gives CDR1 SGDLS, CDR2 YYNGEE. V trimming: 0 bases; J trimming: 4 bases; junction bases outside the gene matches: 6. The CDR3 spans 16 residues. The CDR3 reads CASSVDPSGLYNEQFF. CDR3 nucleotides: TGTGCCAGCAGCGTAGACCCTAGCGGGTTGTACAATGAGCAGTTCTTC.

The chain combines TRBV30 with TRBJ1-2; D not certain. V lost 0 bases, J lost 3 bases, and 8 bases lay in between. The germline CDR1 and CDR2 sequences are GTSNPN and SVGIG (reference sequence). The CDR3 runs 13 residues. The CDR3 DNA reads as TGTGCCTGGAGTGTACGGGGTGACTATGGCTACACCTTC. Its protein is CAWSVRGDYGYTF. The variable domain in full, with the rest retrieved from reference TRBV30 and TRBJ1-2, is SQTIHQWPATLVQPVGSPLSLECTVEGTSNPNLYWYRQAAGRGLQLLFYSVGIGQISSEVPQNLSASRPQDRQFILSSKKLLLSDSGFYLCAWSVRGDYGYTFGSGTRLTVV.